This T cell receptor (beta chain) was retrieved from a study of T cells in Graves' hyperthyroidism and ophthalmopathy. Recently diagnosed hyperthyroidism of less than 2 months' duration affected patients aged 18 to 65. Pregnant or lactating patients were excluded, as were those with uncontrolled infection or other autoimmune disease. V lost 4 bases and J 1 base, leaving 13 bases between the germline ends. The CDR3 has 15 amino acids. Per germline, CDR1 LGHDT and CDR2 YNNKEL (reference sequence). This clonotype has a count of ten or more. The antigen is not known. What was amplified from RNA transcripts were TCR beta CDR3 regions. HTBI primers were the set used in a first-round RT-PCR of the TCR CDR3. TCRdb re-called the multiplex PCR reads with MiXCR, one entry per CDR3 protein. The data show approximately 710,000 distinct CDR3 sequences, with 15% to 20% seen just once and roughly a sixth held by the top ten.

Points from the study as a whole: A model of 13 V-J features distinguished ophthalmopathy from stable hyperthyroidism.

Sequencing was done on a sample of blood. The rearrangement uses TRBV3-1 and TRBJ1-1; possible D gene TRBD1, 5 bases. The TCR comes from a man in his fifties with Graves' hyperthyroidism. The CDR3 spells CASSLHGATNTEAFF. The CDR3 region has the DNA TGTGCCAGCAGCCTTCACGGGGCGACGAACACTGAAGCTTTCTTT.